The entry below describes one TCR beta chain. Its antigen is still unknown. Germline V gene sequence: CDR1 ENHRY, CDR2 SYGVKD. Trimming took 5 bases from V and 5 from J; bases not matched to a gene: 7. This CDR3 has 14 amino acids. This sample is part of a study of cytotoxic CD8 clonotypes in ibrutinib-treated CLL. In the study overall: Within the patient group, under 12 were relapsed/refractory and over 14 treatment-naive, and around 17 were IGHV unmutated. It was after a median about twelve months of treatment, range 6 to 36, that response samples were taken. The study's findings and limits: At ibrutinib response, clonality increased, and at progression it declined back toward baseline. Researchers report that baseline clonality outpaced age-matched healthy donors and tracked circulating CD8+ T-cell counts.

Sequencing used immunoSEQ multiplex PCR; TCRdb keeps in-frame clones, though not all of them. Among 90,000 to 100,000 clones listed, around four fifths were seen once. This sample comprised PBMCs, obtained after 12 months of ibrutinib treatment. The sequence derives from a human donor with chronic lymphocytic leukemia. The chain recombines TRBV10-3 with TRBJ2-5; 8 bases are a match to TRBD2. The CDR3 loop reads CAISTRGVAETQYF. The CDR3 region has the DNA TGTGCCATCAGTACGCGGGGGGTCGCGGAGACCCAGTACTTC.